Each of the 22 T cell receptor beta chains below was sequenced from the same sample in a study of CD8+ T cells in alopecia areata. It was cDNA, reverse transcribed from extracted RNA, that served as the sequencing template. TCRdb's copy holds only in-frame clones and misses some; the assay was immunoSEQ multiplex PCR. The sample includes around 130,000 clones, 58% of them seen just once. Here the sequenced sample was CD4+ T cells sorted from blood, taken at week 0. The receptors here all came from a human donor with alopecia areata.

A few counts support this clone. V and J are TRBV10-3 and TRBJ2-1, with D possibly matching TRBD1 (6 bases). The CDR3 is 13 residues long. Germline lookup yields CDR1 ENHRY and CDR2 SYGVKD. V was shortened by 2 bases and J by 8 bases, with 10 bases between the two germline ends. In DNA form, the CDR3 reads TGTGCCATCAGTGAGGGGCAGGGGTATGAGCAGTTCTTC. Its protein is CAISEGQGYEQFF.

This chain connects TRBV4-1 to TRBJ1-1, with D perhaps matching TRBD1 (6 bases). V was trimmed by 0 bases and J by 7 bases, leaving 12 bases between them. Germline V gene data show CDR1 as MGHRA and CDR2 as YSYEKL. There are 14 residues in the CDR3. The CDR3 sequence: CASSQDSTGYEAFF. DNA for the CDR3: TGCGCCAGCAGCCAAGACTCAACAGGGTATGAAGCTTTCTTT.

The chain combines TRBV18 with TRBJ1-2; 7 positions agree with TRBD1. Germline V lookup: CDR1 KGHSH, CDR2 LQKENI. This CDR3 comprises 17 residues. J gave up 4 bases and V 0 bases, and 11 bases lay outside the gene matches. CDR3 sequence (DNA): TGTGCCAGCTCACCACCGTCGATCCTACGACAGGGCTATGGCTACACCTTC. It specifies CASSPPSILRQGYGYTF.

The chain joins TRBV4-3 to TRBJ2-5; a possible D gene is TRBD2 (5 bases). The CDR3 covers 13 residues. In germline, CDR1 is LGHNA, CDR2 YSLEER. V was pared by 0 bases and J by 4 bases, with 6 bases between. This CDR3 is CASSQDRGETQYF. CDR3 nucleotide sequence: TGCGCCAGCAGCCAAGATCGGGGAGAGACCCAGTACTTC.

This clone was seen a handful of times. This sequence joins TRBV5-1 and TRBJ2-1; unclear D gene. V was pared by 0 bases and J by 5 bases, with 9 bases between. Germline CDR1 SGHRS, CDR2 YFSETQ. This CDR3 is 14 amino acids long. The CDR3 DNA reads TGCGCCAGCAGCTTGGGCTACGAAGACAATGAGCAGTTCTTC. Encoded protein: CASSLGYEDNEQFF.

This clone was detected once. The chain couples TRBV18 to TRBJ1-1; the D is unclear. CDR3 length: 14 amino acids. From germline, CDR1 is KGHSH and CDR2 LQKENI. V dropped 2 bases and J dropped 1 base, with 8 bases sitting between them. CDR3 sequence: CASSPGERNTEAFF. The CDR3 bases are TGTGCCAGCTCACCAGGGGAAAGGAACACTGAAGCTTTCTTT.

V gene TRBV7-2 combines with J gene TRBJ2-5; D is unresolved. CDR1 SGHTA and CDR2 FQGNSA come from the germline V gene. V lost 4 bases and J lost 5, with 8 bases in between. This CDR3 is 12 amino acids long. The CDR3 DNA sequence: TGTGCCAGCAGCTACGACACGGAGACCCAGTACTTC. Protein sequence: CASSYDTETQYF. The full variable domain, in which reference TRBV7-2 and TRBJ2-5 provide the parts outside the CDR3, is GAGVSQSPSNKVTEKGKDVELRCDPISGHTALYWYRQSLGQGLEFLIYFQGNSAPDKSGLPSDRFSAERTGGSVSTLTIQRTQQEDSAVYLCASSYDTETQYFGPGTRLLVL.

The V call is TRBV7-2, the J call TRBJ2-5, with TRBD1 as a possible D gene (5 bases). The CDR3 has 13 amino acids. V was shortened by 4 bases and J by 7 bases, with 13 bases between the two germline ends. The germline V gene encodes CDR1 SGHTA and CDR2 FQGNSA. The CDR3 region is CASSYSGSGTQYF. Written as DNA, the CDR3 is TGTGCCAGCAGCTACTCAGGGTCTGGGACCCAGTACTTC.

The rearrangement joins TRBV7-2 to TRBJ1-5; D is possibly TRBD1 (5 bases). Germline CDR1 is SGHTA and CDR2 is FQGNSA. Deletions cut 5 bases from V and 3 bases from J, with 11 bases between. The CDR3 is 14 amino acids. This CDR3 reads CASSPGTPNQPQHF. The CDR3 DNA follows: TGTGCCAGCAGCCCCGGGACCCCCAATCAGCCCCAGCATTTT. Drawing the rest from reference TRBV7-2 and TRBJ1-5, the complete variable domain is GAGVSQSPSNKVTEKGKDVELRCDPISGHTALYWYRQSLGQGLEFLIYFQGNSAPDKSGLPSDRFSAERTGGSVSTLTIQRTQQEDSAVYLCASSPGTPNQPQHFGDGTRLSIL.

The CDR3 DNA follows: TGTGCCAGCACCGCACCCGGGGTACTGAAAGGCTACACCTTC. Protein sequence: CASTAPGVLKGYTF. This chain connects TRBV25-1 to TRBJ1-2; D call uncertain. Germline values: CDR1 MGHDK, CDR2 SYGVNS. V gave up 7 bases and J gave up 8 bases, with 20 bases separating them. The CDR3 sequence is 14 residues long.

The V call is TRBV7-2, the J call TRBJ1-2, with 9 bases aligning to TRBD1. The CDR3 runs to 14 residues. Looked up from germline, CDR1 is SGHTA and CDR2 is FQGNSA. After removal of 5 bases from V and 6 bases from J, the junction contained 7 bases not matched to a gene. CDR3 amino acids: CASSTTGGGHGYTF. CDR3 nucleotide sequence: TGTGCCAGCAGCACCACAGGGGGCGGCCATGGCTACACCTTC.

There are a few counts of this clone. The chain links TRBV9 to TRBJ1-6; D is perhaps TRBD1 (6 bases). From germline, CDR1 is SGDLS and CDR2 YYNGEE. CDR3 length: 16 residues. V was clipped by 0 bases and J by 10 bases, with 17 bases between them. The CDR3 DNA sequence: TGTGCCAGCAGCGTAGTGCCTGACAGGTCGAAGTCACCCCTCCACTTT. It yields the protein CASSVVPDRSKSPLHF.

This clone was picked up one time. V usage is TRBV9 and J usage is TRBJ1-1; D is unclear. V was trimmed by 3 bases and J by 1 base, leaving 16 bases between them. The CDR3 loop spans 16 amino acids. Germline V gene lookup returns CDR1 SGDLS and CDR2 YYNGEE. As DNA, the CDR3 is TGTGCCAGCAGCGCCCCATCGTCCCCGGGGAACACTGAAGCTTTCTTT. This codes for CASSAPSSPGNTEAFF. Filled out from reference TRBV9 and TRBJ1-1, the complete variable domain reads DSGVTQTPKHLITATGQRVTLRCSPRSGDLSVYWYQQSLDQGLQFLIQYYNGEERAKGNILERFSAQQFPDLHSELNLSSLELGDSALYFCASSAPSSPGNTEAFFGQGTRLTVV.

The V gene is TRBV6-5, the J gene TRBJ2-2; D gene unclear. The V gene's germline CDR1 is MNHEY and CDR2 SVGAGI. The CDR3 loop spans 13 amino acids. V was trimmed by 7 bases and J by 1 base, leaving 7 bases between them. In DNA form, the CDR3 reads TGTGCCAGCACTGATGTGAACACCGGGGAGCTGTTTTTT. This encodes CASTDVNTGELFF.

This clone came up a few times. The chain recombines TRBV10-3 with TRBJ2-4; 12 positions agree with TRBD2. Germline lookup yields CDR1 ENHRY and CDR2 SYGVKD. This CDR3 comprises 15 residues. J gave up 8 bases and V 5 bases, and 7 bases lay outside the gene matches. The CDR3 DNA reads as TGTGCCATCAGTCGGCTAGCGGGAGGGGGGGACATTCAGTACTTC. It yields the protein CAISRLAGGGDIQYF.

The rearrangement joins TRBV5-4 to TRBJ2-2; 8 bases fit TRBD2. The trim removed 0 bases at V and 1 base at J, leaving 2 bases unmatched. The V gene's germline CDR1 is SGHNT and CDR2 YYREEE (reference sequence). The CDR3 has 16 amino acids. The chain's CDR3 is CASSLGLAGNTGELFF. In DNA form, the CDR3 reads TGTGCCAGCAGCTTGGGGCTAGCGGGGAACACCGGGGAGCTGTTTTTT.

This chain uses TRBV18 with TRBJ2-3, with TRBD2 identical over 8 bases. Germline trimming cut 3 bases from V and 2 bases from J; bases unmatched to any gene: 4. The CDR3 extends over 15 amino acids. Germline assignment: CDR1 KGHSH and CDR2 LQKENI. The chain's CDR3 is CASSPIAGPTDTQYF. In DNA form, the CDR3 reads TGTGCCAGCTCACCGATAGCGGGGCCCACAGATACGCAGTATTTT.

The genes are TRBV5-1 and TRBJ1-5, with a tentative D call TRBD1 (5 bases). Germline V lookup: CDR1 SGHRS, CDR2 YFSETQ. Trimming stripped 0 bases from V and 9 bases from J, with 10 bases between. The CDR3 contains 13 residues. For the CDR3, the DNA is TGCGCCAGCAGCTTGGACGGGGGTCGGCCCCAGCATTTT. Translation gives CASSLDGGRPQHF.

This chain links TRBV11-2 with TRBJ1-2; D remains unclear. Germline V gene lookup returns CDR1 SGHAT and CDR2 FQNNGV. V lost 0 bases, J lost 7 bases, and 9 bases lay in between. CDR3 size: 13 residues. CDR3 sequence: CASSLEREAGYTF. CDR3 sequence (DNA): TGTGCCAGCAGCTTAGAGAGGGAGGCTGGCTACACCTTC.

This clone was found a few times. This rearrangement joins TRBV5-1 to TRBJ2-5; 11 bases line up with TRBD2. Trimming at V came to 0 bases and at J to 3 bases, leaving 7 bases not matched to a gene. CDR1 SGHRS and CDR2 YFSETQ come from the germline V gene. This CDR3 is 17 amino acids long. Here the CDR3 DNA reads TGCGCCAGCAGCTTGGAGGACTGGGGACTAGCGGAAGAGACCCAGTACTTC. As protein: CASSLEDWGLAEETQYF. The full variable domain, completed using reference TRBV5-1 and TRBJ2-5, is KAGVTQTPRYLIKTRGQQVTLSCSPISGHRSVSWYQQTPGQGLQFLFEYFSETQRNKGNFPGRFSGRQFSNSRSEMNVSTLELGDSALYLCASSLEDWGLAEETQYFGPGTRLLVL.

This clone appeared a single time. The V gene is TRBV6-5, the J gene TRBJ1-2, with 7 positions matching TRBD1. The CDR3 length is 14 residues. CDR1 and CDR2 (germline): MNHEY, SVGAGI. Trimming cost V 4 bases and J 8 bases; bases outside gene matches: 10. CDR3 in DNA: TGTGCCAGCAGTTCCCAAGGACAGGAGTCGGGCTACACCTTC. Encoded protein: CASSSQGQESGYTF.

CDR3 nucleotides: TGTGCCAGCAGCTTCCAGGGGACCGAGCAGTACTTC. Translation: CASSFQGTEQYF. This rearrangement joins TRBV7-2 to TRBJ2-7; weak D call: TRBD1 (6 bases). There are 12 residues in the CDR3. Deletions cut 3 bases from V and 6 bases from J, with 9 bases between. The germline CDR1 and CDR2 sequences are SGHTA and FQGNSA.